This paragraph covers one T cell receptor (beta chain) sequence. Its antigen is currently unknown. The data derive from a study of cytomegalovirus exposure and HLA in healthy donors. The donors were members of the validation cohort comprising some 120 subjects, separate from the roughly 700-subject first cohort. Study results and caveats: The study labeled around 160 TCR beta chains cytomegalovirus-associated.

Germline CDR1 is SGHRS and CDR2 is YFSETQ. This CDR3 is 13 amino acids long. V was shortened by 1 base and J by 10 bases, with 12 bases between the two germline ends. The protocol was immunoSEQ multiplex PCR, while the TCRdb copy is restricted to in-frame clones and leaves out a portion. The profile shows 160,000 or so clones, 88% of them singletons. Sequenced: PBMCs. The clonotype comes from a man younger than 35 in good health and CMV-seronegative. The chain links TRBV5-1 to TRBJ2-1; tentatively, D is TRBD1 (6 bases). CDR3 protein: CASSLSQGLEQFF. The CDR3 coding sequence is TGCGCCAGCAGCTTGTCCCAGGGGCTAGAGCAGTTCTTC.